One sample yielded the 13 T cell receptor beta chains listed below, sequenced in a study of T-cell reconstitution after alpha-beta-depleted transplantation in children. During its preparation, the TCRbeta library received unique molecular identifiers. A single record per CDR3 protein comes from TCRdb applying MiXCR to the PCR reads. Of 700,000 to 950,000 distinct CDR3 sequences in the sample, 15% to 20% were seen once. The starting material was PBMCs, mostly from graft donor cells, obtained 360 days after TCRalphabeta/CD19-depleted stem cell transplant. The source is a male patient aged 5 to 17 who had a stem cell transplant for acute lymphoblastic leukemia, so the T cells may come from the graft donor.

The chain carries TRBV11-2 and TRBJ2-3; D remains ambiguous. The CDR3 runs to 14 residues. The V end was cut by 1 base, the J end by 5 bases, with 10 bases between. CDR1 and CDR2 (germline): SGHAT, FQNNGV. CDR3 sequence: CASSLGARRDTQYF. The DNA of the CDR3 is TGTGCCAGCAGCTTAGGGGCCCGGCGAGATACGCAGTATTTT.

This chain links TRBV7-9 with TRBJ2-3; D gene uncertain. This CDR3 contains 14 residues. V was shortened by 4 bases and J by 5 bases, with 13 bases between the two germline ends. Per the germline V gene, CDR1 is SEHNR and CDR2 is FQNEAQ (reference sequence). The CDR3 coding sequence is TGTGCCAGCAGCTCAACAGAAGTGCAAGATACGCAGTATTTT. It codes for CASSSTEVQDTQYF.

The V call is TRBV20-1, the J call TRBJ2-4; the match to TRBD2 covers 7 bases. Losses at the gene ends were 2 bases for V and 0 bases for J; bases not matched to a gene: 7. The CDR3 runs 16 residues. Germline V gene sequence: CDR1 DFQATT, CDR2 SNEGSKA (reference sequence). CDR3 region: CSARRVLAVAKNIQYF. CDR3 nucleotide sequence: TGCAGTGCTAGAAGGGTGCTAGCGGTAGCCAAAAACATTCAGTACTTC.

V gene TRBV18 combines with J gene TRBJ2-7, with 8 bases lining up with TRBD1. CDR1 KGHSH and CDR2 LQKENI come from the germline V gene. The CDR3 runs 14 residues. V lost 6 bases and J lost 6; bases outside the gene matches: 10. The CDR3 here is CASSSQGDGREQYF. The CDR3, as DNA: TGTGCCAGCTCTTCACAGGGGGACGGGCGCGAGCAGTACTTC.

This clonotype was counted a single time. The CDR3, as DNA: TGTGCCAGCAGCGCCCAGAGGGGGGCTGAGCAGTTCTTC. Protein product: CASSAQRGAEQFF. The genes are TRBV7-3 and TRBJ2-1; perhaps D is TRBD1 or TRBD2 (6 bases each). Germline V lookup: CDR1 SGHTA, CDR2 FQGTGA. This CDR3 comprises 13 residues. Trimming removed 5 bases from V and 9 bases from J, with 14 bases in between.

The chain couples TRBV25-1 to TRBJ1-2; D gene uncertain. Per germline, CDR1 MGHDK and CDR2 SYGVNS. The CDR3 is 13 residues long. V was pared by 6 bases and J by 8 bases, with 16 bases between. CDR3 loop: CASRMEDSYGYTF. CDR3 bases: TGTGCCAGCAGAATGGAGGATTCGTACGGCTACACCTTC.

This clonotype has a handful of counts. J is TRBJ2-3 and V is TRBV29-1; D ambiguous. V lost 6 bases and J lost 0, with 10 bases in between. CDR3 length: 13 amino acids. Germline-derived CDR1 and CDR2 are SQVTM and ANQGSEA. The CDR3 DNA sequence: TGCAGCGTACTGAGAGATAGCACAGATACGCAGTATTTT. The encoded protein is CSVLRDSTDTQYF.

The chain recombines TRBV10-3 with TRBJ1-2; D unresolved. Germline V gives CDR1 ENHRY, CDR2 SYGVKD. The CDR3 is made up of 13 amino acids. V was shortened by 6 bases and J by 6 bases, with 14 bases between the two germline ends. CDR3 DNA: TGTGCCATCAGGAACTACCGTGGCGATGGCTACACCTTC. It specifies CAIRNYRGDGYTF.

A remark on this clonotype: Here the CDR3 omits its conserved ending phenylalanine or tryptophan, so a read error is the likely source. The limits of the CDR3 on the DNA are not certain, so only TCRdb's listed CDR3 is given. The chain couples TRBV20-1 to TRBJ2-1; the D call of TRBD1 is as the table states it, not checked on the DNA. Germline loops: CDR1 DFQATT, CDR2 SNEGSKA (reference sequence). The CDR3 has 11 amino acids, counting both end residues. CDR3: CSARAWDRGGL.

This clonotype was recorded at least ten times. This chain uses TRBV7-9 with TRBJ2-7; no clear D gene. Germline CDR1 SEHNR, CDR2 FQNEAQ (reference sequence). V was clipped by 6 bases and J by 3 bases, with 21 bases between them. The CDR3 runs 16 residues. CDR3 residues: CASSYETRARRYEQYF. CDR3 bases: TGTGCCAGCAGTTACGAAACTCGGGCACGACGCTACGAGCAGTACTTC. Full variable domain (outside the CDR3, taken from reference TRBV7-9 and TRBJ2-7): DTGVSQNPRHKITKRGQNVTFRCDPISEHNRLYWYRQTLGQGPEFLTYFQNEAQLEKSRLLSDRFSAERPKGSFSTLEIQRTEQGDSAMYLCASSYETRARRYEQYFGPGTRLTVT.

The V and J genes are TRBV5-1 and TRBJ2-7, with D unresolved. Between the trimmed V and J ends, which lost 2 bases and 3 bases, there was a span of 15 bases. Germline assignment: CDR1 SGHRS and CDR2 YFSETQ. There are 15 residues in the CDR3. The CDR3 is CASSFRSQRNYEQYF. In nucleotides, the CDR3 is TGCGCCAGCAGCTTTCGGTCACAGAGGAACTACGAGCAGTACTTC. The variable domain in full, completed from reference TRBV5-1 and TRBJ2-7, reads KAGVTQTPRYLIKTRGQQVTLSCSPISGHRSVSWYQQTPGQGLQFLFEYFSETQRNKGNFPGRFSGRQFSNSRSEMNVSTLELGDSALYLCASSFRSQRNYEQYFGPGTRLTVT.

This clonotype was counted a few times. This rearrangement joins TRBV11-2 to TRBJ1-5, with 8 bases identical to TRBD1. Germline-derived CDR1 and CDR2 are SGHAT and FQNNGV. Trimming at V came to 6 bases and at J to 0 bases, leaving 13 bases not matched to a gene. The CDR3 loop spans 18 amino acids. The CDR3 DNA sequence: TGTGCCAGCAGGTTCCGGGACAGGCAACGTTATAGCAATCAGCCCCAGCATTTT. Its translation is CASRFRDRQRYSNQPQHF.

This clonotype was detected a few times. The chain couples TRBV29-1 to TRBJ1-2, with 7 positions matching TRBD1. Germline CDR1 and CDR2: SQVTM and ANQGSEA. The CDR3 is 14 residues long. Trimming at V came to 4 bases and at J to 2 bases, leaving 7 bases not matched to a gene. The CDR3 spells CSVGRDSPNYGYTF. The DNA of the CDR3 is TGCAGCGTTGGTCGGGACAGCCCCAACTATGGCTACACCTTC.